Listed below are T cell receptor beta chains from one sample, sequenced in a study of early T cells in non-severe SARS-CoV-2 infection. Each CDR3 protein gets one entry after TCRdb re-called the 5' RACE reads with MiXCR. Of around 100,000 distinct CDR3 sequences in the sample, 16% were seen once. Sequenced input: whole blood. All receptors derive from an adult who was a healthcare worker with PCR-confirmed SARS-CoV-2 infection or an uninfected control (not recorded which). Both conserved end residues are part of each CDR3. The D gene is left open where the match is weak. Size is omitted from some rows. Given values are once, few, many or a class for expanded clones.

v_gene: TRBV11-2
len: 15
abundance: NA
d_gene: TRBD1
j_gene: TRBJ1-1
CDR3nt: TGTGCCAGCAGCCCACAGGGGGCGAGTTCCACTGAAGCTTTCTTT
CDR3aa: CASSPQGASSTEAFF

v_gene: TRBV7-9
len: 18
abundance: NA
d_gene: TRBD2
j_gene: TRBJ2-2
CDR3nt: TGTGCCAGCAGCCGGGCGACGGATCCGGGTAGCGGGTCCGGGGAGCTGTTTTTT
CDR3aa: CASSRATDPGSGSGELFF

v_gene: TRBV7-9
len: 12
abundance: NA
d_gene: NA
j_gene: TRBJ1-1
CDR3nt: TGTGCCAGCAGTTTTACTGGGACGGAAGCTTTCTTT
CDR3aa: CASSFTGTEAFF

v_gene: TRBV11-2
len: 13
abundance: NA
d_gene: NA
j_gene: TRBJ2-1
CDR3nt: TGTGCCAGCAGCTTAGTGTTGGGGAATGAGCAGTTCTTC
CDR3aa: CASSLVLGNEQFF

v_gene: TRBV5-1
len: 19
abundance: few
d_gene: NA
j_gene: TRBJ2-2
CDR3nt: TGCGCCAGCAGCTTGGCTGCAGGGCGTTCTTTTATGAACACCGGGGAGCTGTTTTTT
CDR3aa: CASSLAAGRSFMNTGELFF

v_gene: TRBV20-1
len: 11
abundance: NA
d_gene: TRBD1
j_gene: TRBJ2-7
CDR3nt: TGCAGTGCCCAAAGGGGGCTCGAGCAGTACTTC
CDR3aa: CSAQRGLEQYF

v_gene: TRBV27
len: 20
abundance: NA
d_gene: TRBD2
j_gene: TRBJ2-3
CDR3nt: TGTGCCAGCAGTTTATACCCACCTAAAAGCGGGAGGGCCGGAGGAGATACGCAGTATTTT
CDR3aa: CASSLYPPKSGRAGGDTQYF

v_gene: TRBV2
len: 16
abundance: few
d_gene: TRBD2
j_gene: TRBJ2-2
CDR3nt: TGTGCCAGCAGGTATCGACTAGCGGCGCTCCAGGGGGAGCTGTTTTTT
CDR3aa: CASRYRLAALQGELFF

v_gene: TRBV7-2
len: 15
abundance: NA
d_gene: TRBD2
j_gene: TRBJ2-3
CDR3nt: TGTGCCAGCAGCTTAGCGGGGGGGATCACAGATACGCAGTATTTT
CDR3aa: CASSLAGGITDTQYF

v_gene: TRBV11-2
len: 16
abundance: few
d_gene: NA
j_gene: TRBJ2-1
CDR3nt: TGTGCCAGCAGCCCAGAAGACACCACTCACCTCAATGAGCAGTTCTTC
CDR3aa: CASSPEDTTHLNEQFF

v_gene: TRBV24-1
len: 15
abundance: NA
d_gene: TRBD1
j_gene: TRBJ2-1
CDR3nt: TGTGCCACCGGCCGCCAGGGGGCAATAAACAATGAGCAGTTCTTC
CDR3aa: CATGRQGAINNEQFF

v_gene: TRBV13
len: 13
abundance: many
d_gene: NA
j_gene: TRBJ1-1
CDR3nt: TGTGCCAGCAGCCGCGGGTCGGGTGGTGAAGCTTTCTTT
CDR3aa: CASSRGSGGEAFF

v_gene: TRBV18
len: 15
abundance: many
d_gene: NA
j_gene: TRBJ1-1
CDR3nt: TGTGCCAGCTCACCGGAGGGCACCTTGAACACTGAAGTTTTCTTT
CDR3aa: CASSPEGTLNTEVFF

v_gene: TRBV6-1
len: 16
abundance: NA
d_gene: NA
j_gene: TRBJ1-2
CDR3nt: TGTGCCAGCAGTGGGGTAGGGAGAAGCCATAACTATGGCTACACCTTC
CDR3aa: CASSGVGRSHNYGYTF

v_gene: TRBV11-2
len: 14
abundance: NA
d_gene: TRBD2
j_gene: TRBJ2-1
CDR3nt: TGTGCCAGCAGCTCCGGACTAGTTCTCCAGGAGCAGTTCTTC
CDR3aa: CASSSGLVLQEQFF

v_gene: TRBV9
len: 16
abundance: NA
d_gene: TRBD1
j_gene: TRBJ1-6
CDR3nt: TGTGCCAGCAGCGTAGGAACCACAGGGGGGAATTCACCCCTCCACTTT
CDR3aa: CASSVGTTGGNSPLHF

v_gene: TRBV7-2
len: 15
abundance: NA
d_gene: TRBD2
j_gene: TRBJ2-5
CDR3nt: TGTGCCACGGGGCCTAGCGGGGGCCCACAAGAGACCCAGTACTTC
CDR3aa: CATGPSGGPQETQYF

v_gene: TRBV7-2
len: 14
abundance: few
d_gene: NA
j_gene: TRBJ2-2
CDR3nt: TGTGCCAGCAGCACCCCCAGCGGGACCGGGGAGCTGTTTTTT
CDR3aa: CASSTPSGTGELFF

v_gene: TRBV5-4
len: 14
abundance: few
d_gene: NA
j_gene: TRBJ1-3
CDR3nt: TGTGCCAGCAGCACCAGGGGAGAGGAAAACACCATATATTTT
CDR3aa: CASSTRGEENTIYF

v_gene: TRBV27
len: 14
abundance: few
d_gene: NA
j_gene: TRBJ2-7
CDR3nt: TGTGCCAGCAGTTTATCGGGACCCAGTCACGAGCAGTACTTC
CDR3aa: CASSLSGPSHEQYF

v_gene: TRBV10-3
len: 14
abundance: few
d_gene: NA
j_gene: TRBJ2-5
CDR3nt: TGTGCCATCAAGGAGGGGGGTTACCAAGAGACCCAGTACTTC
CDR3aa: CAIKEGGYQETQYF

v_gene: TRBV7-8
len: 15
abundance: NA
d_gene: TRBD2
j_gene: TRBJ2-3
CDR3nt: TGTGCCAGTCGACATGAGCGGGGATTGACAGATACGCAGTATTTT
CDR3aa: CASRHERGLTDTQYF

v_gene: TRBV5-6
len: 15
abundance: NA
d_gene: NA
j_gene: TRBJ1-1
CDR3nt: TGTGCCAGCAGCTTGGGGCTGCGGTTGTACACTGAAGCTTTCTTT
CDR3aa: CASSLGLRLYTEAFF

v_gene: TRBV7-8
len: 17
abundance: few
d_gene: TRBD2
j_gene: TRBJ2-3
CDR3nt: TGTGCCAGCAGCCGCGGCGGTAGCGGGAGGCTGACAGATACGCAGTATTTT
CDR3aa: CASSRGGSGRLTDTQYF

v_gene: TRBV12-3/TRBV12-4
len: 14
abundance: NA
d_gene: NA
j_gene: TRBJ1-3
CDR3nt: TGTGCCAGCAGGACAACAAGCGGAGGAAACACCATATATTTT
CDR3aa: CASRTTSGGNTIYF

v_gene: TRBV29-1
len: 14
abundance: many
d_gene: TRBD2
j_gene: TRBJ2-5
CDR3nt: TGCAGCGTTCATAAGACTAGCGGGACAGAGACCCAGTACTTC
CDR3aa: CSVHKTSGTETQYF

v_gene: TRBV16
len: 15
abundance: NA
d_gene: NA
j_gene: TRBJ1-3
CDR3nt: TGTGCCAGCAGCGAACAGGGTATCTCTGGAAACACCATATATTTT
CDR3aa: CASSEQGISGNTIYF

v_gene: TRBV2
len: 16
abundance: few
d_gene: TRBD2
j_gene: TRBJ2-1
CDR3nt: TGTGCCAGCAGTGTTCTTAGCGGGAGGGCCGGTGGCGAGCAGTTCTTC
CDR3aa: CASSVLSGRAGGEQFF

v_gene: TRBV20-1
len: 13
abundance: NA
d_gene: NA
j_gene: TRBJ2-2
CDR3nt: TGCAGTGCTAGGGACTACACTTCCCAGGAGCTGTTTTTT
CDR3aa: CSARDYTSQELFF

v_gene: TRBV29-1
len: 8
abundance: NA
d_gene: NA
j_gene: TRBJ1-1
CDR3nt: TGCAGCGCCGGTGAGCATATCTTT
CDR3aa: CSAGEHIF

v_gene: TRBV5-1
len: 15
abundance: few
d_gene: TRBD1
j_gene: TRBJ2-7
CDR3nt: TGCGCCAGCAGTCCGGGACAGGGTCCGGGTGTCGAGCAGTACTTC
CDR3aa: CASSPGQGPGVEQYF

v_gene: TRBV7-7
len: 15
abundance: NA
d_gene: NA
j_gene: TRBJ2-5
CDR3nt: TGTGCCAGCAGCTTGGGCCGGGGGACTGAAGAGACCCAGTACTTC
CDR3aa: CASSLGRGTEETQYF

v_gene: TRBV19
len: 13
abundance: NA
d_gene: TRBD1
j_gene: TRBJ2-7
CDR3nt: TGTGCCAGTAGTATAGGGGACAGCTACGAGCAGTACTTC
CDR3aa: CASSIGDSYEQYF

v_gene: TRBV12-3/TRBV12-4
len: 16
abundance: NA
d_gene: TRBD2
j_gene: TRBJ2-3
CDR3nt: TGTGCCAGCAGCTGGACTAGCGGGACTAGCACAGATACGCAGTATTTT
CDR3aa: CASSWTSGTSTDTQYF

v_gene: TRBV29-1
len: 15
abundance: few
d_gene: NA
j_gene: TRBJ1-1
CDR3nt: TGCAGCGTCGTCCCGGCTTGGGGGAGAGCCACTGAAGCTTTCTTT
CDR3aa: CSVVPAWGRATEAFF

v_gene: TRBV28
len: 17
abundance: NA
d_gene: TRBD1
j_gene: TRBJ2-3
CDR3nt: TGTGCCAGCCATCCCGACCCCGGGACAGGGGGCTCAGATACGCAGTATTTT
CDR3aa: CASHPDPGTGGSDTQYF

v_gene: TRBV13
len: 17
abundance: few
d_gene: TRBD2
j_gene: TRBJ2-1
CDR3nt: TGTGCCAGCAGCCCCCGGACTAGCGGGAGGACCTACAATGAGCAGTTCTTC
CDR3aa: CASSPRTSGRTYNEQFF

v_gene: TRBV7-6
len: 12
abundance: few
d_gene: NA
j_gene: TRBJ1-3
CDR3nt: TGTGCCAGCAGGAACGCGGAAAACACCATATATTTT
CDR3aa: CASRNAENTIYF

v_gene: TRBV4-1
len: 17
abundance: NA
d_gene: NA
j_gene: TRBJ1-5
CDR3nt: TGCGCCAGCAGCCAAGAATATGAGGCCAGCGCGAGTTGGCCCCAGCATTTT
CDR3aa: CASSQEYEASASWPQHF

v_gene: TRBV7-8
len: 13
abundance: medium-sized
d_gene: TRBD1
j_gene: TRBJ1-1
CDR3nt: TGTGCCAGCAGCCTCACAGGGGGCACTGAAGCTTTCTTT
CDR3aa: CASSLTGGTEAFF

v_gene: TRBV5-1
len: 16
abundance: few
d_gene: TRBD2
j_gene: TRBJ2-3
CDR3nt: TGCGCCAGCAGCCCTGGCGCCCTAGCGGGAGTCGATACGCAGTATTTT
CDR3aa: CASSPGALAGVDTQYF

v_gene: TRBV11-2
len: 16
abundance: many
d_gene: NA
j_gene: TRBJ2-1
CDR3nt: TGTGCCAGCAGCTTAGATCCAGCAAACTCCTACAATGAGCAGTTCTTC
CDR3aa: CASSLDPANSYNEQFF

v_gene: TRBV7-2
len: 14
abundance: many
d_gene: NA
j_gene: TRBJ2-7
CDR3nt: TGTGCCAGCAGCTTAGTAGCAAGCTCCTACGAGCAGTACTTC
CDR3aa: CASSLVASSYEQYF

v_gene: TRBV18
len: 17
abundance: NA
d_gene: NA
j_gene: TRBJ1-6
CDR3nt: TGTGCCAGCTCACCACCTTCTATCAACAGGGAGGGATCACCCCTCCACTTT
CDR3aa: CASSPPSINREGSPLHF

v_gene: TRBV4-3
len: 17
abundance: NA
d_gene: NA
j_gene: TRBJ2-5
CDR3nt: TGCGCCAGCAGCCAAGAGAGCGGTTTGGACAGAGAAGAGACCCAGTACTTC
CDR3aa: CASSQESGLDREETQYF

v_gene: TRBV6-5
len: 15
abundance: NA
d_gene: NA
j_gene: TRBJ1-1
CDR3nt: TGTGCCAGCAGTTACTTGGTAGCCCTGAACACTGAAGCTTTCTTT
CDR3aa: CASSYLVALNTEAFF

v_gene: TRBV10-3
len: 14
abundance: few
d_gene: TRBD2
j_gene: TRBJ2-2
CDR3nt: TGTGCCATCAGTGGGGCGGGAGTAGCCGGGGAGCTGTTTTTT
CDR3aa: CAISGAGVAGELFF

v_gene: TRBV24-1
len: 13
abundance: many
d_gene: NA
j_gene: TRBJ2-1
CDR3nt: TGTGCCACCAGTGTCGGCTCCTACAATGAGCAGTTCTTC
CDR3aa: CATSVGSYNEQFF

v_gene: TRBV6-5
len: 15
abundance: NA
d_gene: NA
j_gene: TRBJ2-5
CDR3nt: TGTGCCAGCAGTTACTCGACACTGAGAGGAGAGACCCAGTACTTC
CDR3aa: CASSYSTLRGETQYF

v_gene: TRBV20-1
len: 17
abundance: few
d_gene: TRBD2
j_gene: TRBJ2-1
CDR3nt: TGCAGTGCTAGCCAACCGCCGGGACTAGCGGGAGCCCATGAGCAGTTCTTC
CDR3aa: CSASQPPGLAGAHEQFF